Following are 22 T cell receptor beta chains from one sample sequenced in a study of blood T cell repertoires in COVID-19. Sequenced by immunoSEQ multiplex PCR; TCRdb stores in-frame clones only, minus some. The sample shows 35,000 to 50,000 clones, approximately 81% of them seen only once. Material: peripheral blood. These receptors came from a woman in her sixties or seventies with acute or convalescent COVID-19.

The V gene is TRBV6-2 or TRBV6-3, the J gene TRBJ1-6; D unresolved. Germline lookup yields CDR1 MNHEY and CDR2 SVGEGT. The CDR3 loop spans 15 amino acids. V was trimmed by 2 bases and J by 10 bases, leaving 15 bases between them. The DNA of the CDR3 is TGTGCCAGCAGTTACCCCACGTCCACGGGATCACCCCTCCACTTT. As protein: CASSYPTSTGSPLHF.

The chain combines TRBV18 with TRBJ2-5, with 9 bases fitting TRBD2. Losses at the gene ends were 5 bases for V and 3 bases for J; bases not matched to a gene: 10. The germline gives CDR1 KGHSH, CDR2 LQKENI. There are 16 residues in the CDR3. The CDR3 nucleotides read TGTGCCAGCTCATATAAATCTAGCGGGGCGGAAGAGACCCAGTACTTC. Translating gives CASSYKSSGAEETQYF.

The chain couples TRBV5-1 to TRBJ2-1; 15 bases agree with TRBD2. Trimming took 7 bases from V and 6 from J; bases not matched to a gene: 8. Germline CDR1 is SGHRS and CDR2 is YFSETQ. The CDR3 runs 16 residues. This CDR3 reads CASGGLAGGPGNEQFF. The CDR3 DNA reads as TGCGCCAGCGGAGGACTAGCGGGAGGGCCTGGCAATGAGCAGTTCTTC.

The rearrangement joins TRBV12-3 or TRBV12-4 to TRBJ2-3, with TRBD2 as a possible D gene (6 bases). CDR3 length equals 13 residues. V was clipped by 4 bases and J by 4 bases, with 9 bases between them. In nucleotides, the CDR3 is TGTGCCAGCAGTTCGATAGCGGCAGATACGCAGTATTTT. It specifies CASSSIAADTQYF.

The CDR3 region has the DNA TGTGCCAGCAGATCGACAGGGGGACAGCCCCAGCATTTT. This gives the protein CASRSTGGQPQHF. This rearrangement joins TRBV6-5 to TRBJ1-5; TRBD1 matches 9 bases. Looked up from germline, CDR1 is MNHEY and CDR2 is SVGAGI. CDR3 length: 13 amino acids. The V segment lost 6 bases and the J segment 7 bases; nucleotides outside the gene matches: 4.

This clone was seen only once. The V and J genes are TRBV9 and TRBJ1-2, with 8 nucleotides matching TRBD1. Germline CDR1 SGDLS, CDR2 YYNGEE. Unmatched junction bases numbered 13, after V lost 1 base and J lost 5 bases. CDR3 length: 17 amino acids. This chain's CDR3 is CASSVNLWGQDLYGYTF. CDR3 nucleotide sequence: TGTGCCAGCAGCGTAAATCTATGGGGACAGGACTTATATGGCTACACCTTC.

Remarks on this clone: At one of its ends the junction is not consistent with the germline gene, which may arise from a read error. The rearrangement uses TRBV29-1 and TRBJ1-1; D is perhaps TRBD1 (5 bases). The CDR3 consists of 14 residues. Germline CDR1 reads SQVTM; CDR2 reads ANQGSEA. The CDR3 loop is CSVEERAGNAEAFF. Written as DNA, the CDR3 is TGCAGCGTTGAAGAAAGGGCAGGGAACGCTGAAGCTTTCTTT.

V and J are TRBV19 and TRBJ1-2; 7 bases fit TRBD1. V shed 4 bases and J 4 bases; nucleotides not matched to a gene: 9. The CDR3 length is 15 residues. Germline V CDR1 and CDR2: LNHDA, SQIVND (reference sequence). CDR3 coding DNA: TGTGCCAGTAGTAGGTCACGGGACAGCATCTATGGCTACACCTTC. Translation gives CASSRSRDSIYGYTF.

The V and J genes are TRBV5-1 and TRBJ2-3; D gene ambiguous. V was shortened by 0 bases and J by 1 base, with 9 bases between the two germline ends. The CDR3 extends over 15 amino acids. The V gene's germline CDR1 is SGHRS and CDR2 YFSETQ. Here the CDR3 reads CASSLVQMRTDTQYF. The CDR3 region has the DNA TGCGCCAGCAGCTTGGTCCAGATGCGCACAGATACGCAGTATTTT.

The chain couples TRBV9 to TRBJ2-7; 7 bases match TRBD1. CDR3 length: 14 amino acids. V shed 5 bases and J 2 bases; nucleotides not matched to a gene: 7. In germline, CDR1 is SGDLS, CDR2 YYNGEE. The CDR3, as DNA: TGTGCCAGCAGTCCGGGACAGACCCCCTACGAGCAGTACTTC. Translated: CASSPGQTPYEQYF.

The chain combines TRBV19 with TRBJ2-3, with 7 bases identical to TRBD1. J was trimmed by 6 bases and V by 2 bases; bases with no gene match: 14. The CDR3 contains 17 residues. CDR1 is LNHDA and CDR2 is SQIVND in the germline V gene (reference sequence). Here the CDR3 DNA reads TGTGCCAGTAGTATAACAGGGGTCGGACAAGGGGCCGATACGCAGTATTTT. Amino acids: CASSITGVGQGADTQYF.

The genes are TRBV27 and TRBJ2-1; 7 nucleotides match TRBD2. The V segment lost 8 bases and the J segment 9 bases; nucleotides outside the gene matches: 10. This CDR3 spans 13 amino acids. Germline V lookup: CDR1 MNHEY, CDR2 SMNVEV (reference sequence). In DNA form, the CDR3 reads TGTGCCAGCCGACGGAGCGGGATCATTGAGCAGTTCTTC. Translation gives CASRRSGIIEQFF.

The chain combines TRBV9 with TRBJ2-3; D gene unclear. CDR1 and CDR2 from the germline V gene are SGDLS and YYNGEE. This CDR3 spans 15 amino acids. V was shortened by 0 bases and J by 2 bases, with 10 bases between the two germline ends. The CDR3 is CASSVGLRNTDTQYF. The CDR3 nucleotides read TGTGCCAGCAGCGTAGGCTTGCGAAACACAGATACGCAGTATTTT.

The V call is TRBV19, the J call TRBJ2-6; D gene unclear. Trimming removed 6 bases at V and 0 bases at J, with 6 bases between. Germline V CDR1 and CDR2: LNHDA, SQIVND (reference sequence). This CDR3 region has 14 residues. The CDR3 region is CASRRDSGANVLTF. CDR3 sequence (DNA): TGTGCCAGTAGGAGAGACTCTGGGGCCAACGTCCTGACTTTC.

The chain is built from TRBV10-3 and TRBJ2-1; D possibly corresponds to TRBD2 (6 bases). V shed 7 bases and J shed 4 bases, with 20 bases lying between them. CDR3 length equals 16 residues. Germline V gene lookup returns CDR1 ENHRY and CDR2 SYGVKD. The CDR3 protein is CAITGSPGEIYNEQFF. In nucleotides, the CDR3 is TGTGCCATCACTGGGTCTCCGGGAGAGATATACAATGAGCAGTTCTTC.

Here the CDR3 reads CASTQAGNTIYF. The CDR3 bases are TGTGCCAGTACCCAGGCGGGAAACACCATATATTTT. This chain uses TRBV19 with TRBJ1-3; D gene uncertain. The germline V gene encodes CDR1 LNHDA and CDR2 SQIVND (reference sequence). The CDR3 is 12 amino acids. Trimming pared 7 bases from V and 4 bases from J, leaving 8 bases between. Complete variable domain (other parts from reference TRBV19 and TRBJ1-3): DGGITQSPKYLFRKEGQNVTLSCEQNLNHDAMYWYRQDPGQGLRLIYYSQIVNDFQKGDIAEGYSVSREKKESFPLTVTSAQKNPTAFYLCASTQAGNTIYFGEGSWLTVV.

This clone was seen only a few times. The chain is built from TRBV24-1 and TRBJ2-3; 10 bases align to TRBD1. Looked up from germline, CDR1 is KGHDR and CDR2 is SFDVKD. Germline trimming cut 10 bases from V and 6 bases from J; bases unmatched to any gene: 12. The CDR3 spans 15 residues. In DNA form, the CDR3 reads TGTGCCACAGCTAACCGGGACAGGGGTGTTGATACGCAGTATTTT. Its translation: CATANRDRGVDTQYF.

As to this clone: One end of the junction is discordant with germline, which a read error may explain. The chain couples TRBV10-3 to TRBJ1-2; possibly TRBD1 for D (6 bases). Per germline, CDR1 ENHRY and CDR2 SYGVKD. This CDR3 comprises 13 residues. The CDR3 spells CAITDRANYGYTF. In DNA form, the CDR3 reads TGTGCAATCACGGACAGAGCTAACTATGGCTACACCTTC.

This chain uses TRBV18 with TRBJ1-5, with unresolved D. The CDR3 is 20 residues long. V lost 3 bases, J lost 0 bases, and 24 bases lay in between. Germline-derived CDR1 and CDR2 are KGHSH and LQKENI. The CDR3 bases are TGTGCCAGCTCACCCGAAACGGAGGGTTCTTTCCGGTATAGCAATCAGCCCCAGCATTTT. The encoded protein is CASSPETEGSFRYSNQPQHF.

This chain uses TRBV24-1 with TRBJ1-1; D not resolved. CDR3 length: 13 amino acids. Between the trimmed V and J ends, which lost 2 bases and 8 bases, there was a span of 11 bases. Germline lookup yields CDR1 KGHDR and CDR2 SFDVKD. This CDR3 is CATSDSRTPEAFF. CDR3 nucleotides: TGTGCCACCAGTGATTCGAGGACTCCGGAAGCTTTCTTT.

The rearrangement uses TRBV30 and TRBJ2-1; 10 bases are shared with TRBD2. CDR1 is GTSNPN and CDR2 is SVGIG in the germline V gene (reference sequence). The CDR3 is 16 amino acids. The trim removed 1 base at V and 9 bases at J, leaving 12 bases unmatched. The CDR3 loop reads CAWSDRAGGPLSEQFF. The CDR3 DNA is TGTGCCTGGAGTGACAGAGCGGGAGGGCCCCTCAGTGAGCAGTTCTTC.

This clone was recorded once. The genes are TRBV6-2 or TRBV6-3 and TRBJ1-2, with D possibly matching TRBD1 (5 bases). This CDR3 spans 14 amino acids. V was cut by 2 bases and J by 2 bases, with 9 bases left in between. The germline gives CDR1 MNHEY, CDR2 SVGEGT. In nucleotides, the CDR3 is TGTGCCAGCAGTTACGCCGGACAAAACTATGGCTACACCTTC. Its protein is CASSYAGQNYGYTF.